One TCR beta chain is described in this entry. What it binds is unknown. The CDR3 consists of 13 residues. V lost 3 bases and J lost 0, with 4 bases in between. CDR1 is MRHNA, CDR2 SNTAGT, per germline. The PCR was carried out with 60 Vbeta primers and 13 Jbeta primers. Sequencing was performed with immunoSEQ multiplex PCR; in TCRdb, only in-frame clones are kept and a portion is missing. This sample lists tens of thousands of clones; its ten largest clones have approximately 1.6%. The data stem from a study of cytomegalovirus exposure and HLA in healthy donors. General study results and limits: Beyond CMV serostatus, there was no information to go on about immune exposure. Per a prior analysis, the majority of TCR beta V segments were productive roughly 87% or roughly 30% of the time.

Sequencing was done on a sample of PBMCs. The TCR was taken from a woman aged 30 to 39 in good health and CMV-seronegative. V is TRBV6-4 and J is TRBJ2-3, with D uncertain. The CDR3 DNA is TGTGCCAGCAGTGAGCGGAGCACAGATACGCAGTATTTT. Protein: CASSERSTDTQYF.